The 12 T cell receptor beta chains listed next were all sequenced from one sample in a study of cytomegalovirus exposure and HLA in healthy donors. A multiplex PCR was run with 60 Vbeta primers and 13 Jbeta primers. The table came from immunoSEQ multiplex PCR; TCRdb's copy has only in-frame clones and leaves some out. The data contain around 70,000 clones, roughly 76% of them singletons. The specimen sequenced was PBMCs. The receptors here all came from a male donor in good health and CMV-seropositive.

The DNA for the CDR3 is TGTGCCAGCAGCTATACCAGGACTAGCGGTGGGGATACGCAGTATTTT. This translates into CASSYTRTSGGDTQYF. The chain combines TRBV7-9 with TRBJ2-3; 10 positions match TRBD2. CDR1 SEHNR and CDR2 FQNEAQ come from the germline V gene (reference sequence). V lost 4 bases and J lost 6; bases outside the gene matches: 10. This CDR3 is 16 amino acids long.

The rearrangement links TRBV6-1 to TRBJ2-2; no reliable D call. V lost 7 bases and J 0 bases, leaving 12 bases between the germline ends. The CDR3 loop spans 15 amino acids. Germline V gene data show CDR1 as MNHNS and CDR2 as SASEGT. CDR3 sequence reads: CASTFSYSNTGELFF. The CDR3 nucleotides read TGTGCCAGCACCTTTAGTTATTCGAACACCGGGGAGCTGTTTTTT.

The chain carries TRBV19 and TRBJ1-1; D is ambiguous. The V gene's germline CDR1 is LNHDA and CDR2 SQIVND (reference sequence). The CDR3 sequence is 14 residues long. The ends were cut back, 4 bases at V and 11 bases at J, with 20 bases in the middle. The CDR3 nucleotides are TGTGCCAGTAGTAACGCAGCCGGGATCTCGATCGCTTTCTTT. Translated: CASSNAAGISIAFF.

This clone was observed a handful of times. The genes are TRBV12-5 and TRBJ2-1; the match to TRBD1 covers 11 bases. The CDR3 consists of 13 residues. Trimming removed 6 bases from V and 7 bases from J; junction bases left unmatched: 2. The V gene's germline CDR1 is LGHNT and CDR2 FRNRAP. The CDR3 protein is CASGRDRGNEQFF. DNA of the CDR3: TGTGCTAGTGGCAGGGACAGGGGGAATGAGCAGTTCTTC.

This clone was recorded a few times. The rearrangement uses TRBV7-3 and TRBJ2-2, with D possibly TRBD1 on 5 matching bases. The germline gives CDR1 SGHTA, CDR2 FQGTGA. V lost 7 bases, J lost 4 bases, and 13 bases lay in between. The length of the CDR3 is 14 residues. The CDR3 nucleotides read TGTGCCAGCAAGTTGGGGCGCGGCACCGGGGAGCTGTTTTTT. Translating gives CASKLGRGTGELFF.

The V gene is TRBV6-5, the J gene TRBJ2-3; 7 bases fit TRBD1. The V gene end was trimmed by 6 bases and the J gene end by 0 bases; junction bases not matched to a gene: 6. In germline, CDR1 is MNHEY, CDR2 SVGAGI. The CDR3 contains 15 residues. Here the CDR3 reads CASSVGQVSTDTQYF. The CDR3 coding sequence is TGTGCCAGCAGCGTTGGACAGGTCAGCACAGATACGCAGTATTTT.

This clone was observed a handful of times. The CDR3 region is CASSEVTGTGGDLDQPQHF. The CDR3 DNA is TGTGCCAGCAGTGAAGTTACCGGGACAGGGGGCGATCTGGATCAGCCCCAGCATTTT. V usage is TRBV6-1 and J usage is TRBJ1-5, with 12 nucleotides matching TRBD1. CDR1 is MNHNS and CDR2 is SASEGT in the germline V gene. V was clipped by 1 base and J by 5 bases; unmatched bases: 12. The CDR3 has 19 residues.

The rearrangement uses TRBV11-1 and TRBJ2-5; weak D call: TRBD2 (5 bases). Germline assignment: CDR1 SGHAT and CDR2 FQDESV (reference sequence). The V end was cut by 4 bases, the J end by 5 bases, with 14 bases between. This CDR3 comprises 14 residues. In nucleotides, the CDR3 is TGTGCCAGCAGCTATCGAGACTACGCCGAGACCCAGTACTTC. Its translation: CASSYRDYAETQYF.

This clone was seen more than once but under ten times. This sequence joins TRBV11-2 and TRBJ1-1; D perhaps matches TRBD1 (5 bases). This CDR3 has 14 residues. In germline, CDR1 is SGHAT, CDR2 FQNNGV. V lost 8 bases and J lost 0, with 13 bases in between. As DNA, the CDR3 is TGTGCCAGCGGTCTCGACAGTTTGAACACTGAAGCTTTCTTT. Translation gives CASGLDSLNTEAFF.

This clone was recorded a few times. V is TRBV2 and J is TRBJ2-1; 7 bases align to TRBD2. The junction had 5 bases not matched to a gene; V was cut back by 1 base and J by 2 bases. This CDR3 is built from 16 residues. CDR1 is SNHLY and CDR2 is FYNNEI in the germline V gene. This chain's CDR3 is CASSEDPGTTYNEQFF. The CDR3 coding sequence is TGTGCCAGCAGTGAAGATCCCGGGACTACCTACAATGAGCAGTTCTTC.

The rearrangement joins TRBV4-3 to TRBJ1-1, with 8 nucleotides matching TRBD1. The CDR3 loop spans 14 amino acids. The V gene end was trimmed by 0 bases and the J gene end by 5 bases; junction bases not matched to a gene: 2. Germline V gene data show CDR1 as LGHNA and CDR2 as YSLEER. CDR3 DNA: TGCGCCAGCAGCCAAGACAGGGGGCGGACTGAAGCTTTCTTT. It yields the protein CASSQDRGRTEAFF.

The rearrangement links TRBV4-2 to TRBJ2-5; 7 nucleotides align to TRBD2. The CDR3 is 18 residues long. Germline CDR1 LGHNA, CDR2 YNFKEQ. V was pared by 1 base and J by 5 bases, with 16 bases of the junction left unmatched. Written as DNA, the CDR3 is TGTGCCAGCAGCCAAGGACAAACAGCGCAGACTAGCAGGGAGACCCAGTACTTC. Amino acids: CASSQGQTAQTSRETQYF.